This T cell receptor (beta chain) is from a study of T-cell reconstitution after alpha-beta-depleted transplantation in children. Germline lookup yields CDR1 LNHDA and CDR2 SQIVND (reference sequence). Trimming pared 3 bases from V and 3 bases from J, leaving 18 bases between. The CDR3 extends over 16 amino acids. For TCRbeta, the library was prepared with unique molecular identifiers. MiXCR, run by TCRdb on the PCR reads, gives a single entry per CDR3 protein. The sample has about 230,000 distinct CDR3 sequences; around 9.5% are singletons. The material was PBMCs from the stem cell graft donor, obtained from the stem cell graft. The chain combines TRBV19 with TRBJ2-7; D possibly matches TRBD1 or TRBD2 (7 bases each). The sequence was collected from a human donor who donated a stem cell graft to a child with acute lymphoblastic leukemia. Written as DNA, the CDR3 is TGTGCCAGTAGTATTAAGATGACAGGGAGGGGCTACGAGCAGTACTTC. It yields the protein CASSIKMTGRGYEQYF. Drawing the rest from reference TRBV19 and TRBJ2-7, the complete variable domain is DGGITQSPKYLFRKEGQNVTLSCEQNLNHDAMYWYRQDPGQGLRLIYYSQIVNDFQKGDIAEGYSVSREKKESFPLTVTSAQKNPTAFYLCASSIKMTGRGYEQYFGPGTRLTVT.